This T cell receptor (beta chain) derives from a study of human T cells and chemical hapten exposure. Findings and caveats of the study: TCRs exceeding a frequency of 1 in 1000 stayed unchanged under DPC sensitization.

TCRdb reprocessed the RACE reads with MiXCR, giving one entry per CDR3 protein. The table records 82,000 or so distinct CDR3 sequences, about an eighth of them present only once. As to time point: patch test 3, about 24 weeks after DPC sensitization. Treatment given: therapeutic diphenylcyclopropenone sensitization with weekly scalp DPC. Looked up from germline, CDR1 is SNHLY and CDR2 is FYNNEI. V was trimmed by 0 bases and J by 2 bases, leaving 16 bases between them. The CDR3 spans 17 residues. With regard to this clonotype: What it recognizes is unknown.

The chain has TRBV2 and TRBJ1-1; D is possibly TRBD1 (5 bases). Sequences were derived from whole blood, sampled in connection with sensitization to the hapten diphenylcyclopropenone (DPC). The receptor was isolated from a woman between 50 and 59 years old with alopecia areata. Some clones in this sample may be carry-over from other donors' samples. CDR3: CASSEATVGRGNTEAFF. In DNA, the CDR3 is TGTGCCAGCAGTGAAGCTACGGTGGGGCGGGGAAACACTGAAGCTTTCTTT. Drawing the rest from reference TRBV2 and TRBJ1-1, the complete variable domain is EPEVTQTPSHQVTQMGQEVILRCVPISNHLYFYWYRQILGQKVEFLVSFYNNEISEKSEIFDDQFSVERPDGSNFTLKIRSTKLEDSAMYFCASSEATVGRGNTEAFFGQGTRLTVV.